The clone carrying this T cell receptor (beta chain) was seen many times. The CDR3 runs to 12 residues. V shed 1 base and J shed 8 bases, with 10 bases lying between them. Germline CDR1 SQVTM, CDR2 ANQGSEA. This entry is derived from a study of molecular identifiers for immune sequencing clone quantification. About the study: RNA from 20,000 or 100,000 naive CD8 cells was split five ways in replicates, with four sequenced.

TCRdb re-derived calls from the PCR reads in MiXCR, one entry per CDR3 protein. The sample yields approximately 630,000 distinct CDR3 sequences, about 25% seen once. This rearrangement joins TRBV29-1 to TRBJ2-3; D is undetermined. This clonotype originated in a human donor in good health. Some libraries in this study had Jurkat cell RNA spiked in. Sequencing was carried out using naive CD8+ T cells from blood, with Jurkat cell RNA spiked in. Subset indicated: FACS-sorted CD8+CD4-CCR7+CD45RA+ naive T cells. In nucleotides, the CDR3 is TGCAGCGTTGAAGGAAACTCGCTTACGCAGTATTTT. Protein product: CSVEGNSLTQYF.